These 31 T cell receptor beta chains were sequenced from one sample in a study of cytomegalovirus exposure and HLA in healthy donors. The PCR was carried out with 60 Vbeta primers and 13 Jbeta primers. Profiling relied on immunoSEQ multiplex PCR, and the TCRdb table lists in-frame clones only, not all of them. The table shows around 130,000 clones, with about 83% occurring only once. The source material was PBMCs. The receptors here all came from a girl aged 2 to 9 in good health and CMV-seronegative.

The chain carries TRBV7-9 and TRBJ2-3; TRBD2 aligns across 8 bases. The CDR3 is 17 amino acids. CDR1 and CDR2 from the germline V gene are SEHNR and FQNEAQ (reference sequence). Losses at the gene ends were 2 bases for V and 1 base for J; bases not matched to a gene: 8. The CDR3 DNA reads TGTGCCAGCAGCTTAACCGCCTTGCGGGAGGGCACAGATACGCAGTATTTT. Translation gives CASSLTALREGTDTQYF.

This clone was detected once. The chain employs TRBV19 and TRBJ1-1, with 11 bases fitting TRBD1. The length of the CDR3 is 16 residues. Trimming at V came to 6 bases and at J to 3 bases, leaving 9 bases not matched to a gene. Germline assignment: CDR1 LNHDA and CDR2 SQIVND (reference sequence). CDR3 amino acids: CASRLRTGGAYTEAFF. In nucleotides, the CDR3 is TGTGCCAGTAGATTGCGGACAGGGGGCGCGTACACTGAAGCTTTCTTT.

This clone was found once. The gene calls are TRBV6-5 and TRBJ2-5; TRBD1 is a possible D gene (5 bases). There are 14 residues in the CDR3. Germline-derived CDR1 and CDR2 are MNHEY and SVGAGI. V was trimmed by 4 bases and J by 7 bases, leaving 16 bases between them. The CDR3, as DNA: TGTGCCAGCAGTTGGAACCTAGAAGGGGTGACCCAGTACTTC. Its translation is CASSWNLEGVTQYF.

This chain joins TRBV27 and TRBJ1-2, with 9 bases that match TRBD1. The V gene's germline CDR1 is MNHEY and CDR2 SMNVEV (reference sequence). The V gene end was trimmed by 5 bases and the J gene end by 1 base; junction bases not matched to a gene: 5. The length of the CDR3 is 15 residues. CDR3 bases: TGTGCCAGCAGTACCAAGGGACAGGGTAACTATGGCTACACCTTC. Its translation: CASSTKGQGNYGYTF.

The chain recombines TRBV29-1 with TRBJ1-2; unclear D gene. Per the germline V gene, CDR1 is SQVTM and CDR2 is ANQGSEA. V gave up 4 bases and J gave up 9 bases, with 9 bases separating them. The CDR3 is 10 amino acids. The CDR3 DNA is TGCAGCGTTGTTGCAGGAAGCTACACCTTC. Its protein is CSVVAGSYTF.

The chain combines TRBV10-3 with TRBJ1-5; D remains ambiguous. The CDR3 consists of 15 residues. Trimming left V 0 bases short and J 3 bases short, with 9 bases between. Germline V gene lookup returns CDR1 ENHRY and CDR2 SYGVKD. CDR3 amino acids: CAISESTGNNQPQHF. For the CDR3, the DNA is TGTGCCATCAGTGAGTCTACGGGGAACAATCAGCCCCAGCATTTT.

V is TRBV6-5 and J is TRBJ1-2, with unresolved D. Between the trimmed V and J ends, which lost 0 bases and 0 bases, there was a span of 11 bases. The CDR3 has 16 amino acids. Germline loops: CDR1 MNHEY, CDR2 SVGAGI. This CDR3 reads CASSYSIGKANYGYTF. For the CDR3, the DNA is TGTGCCAGCAGTTACTCGATCGGGAAAGCTAACTATGGCTACACCTTC.

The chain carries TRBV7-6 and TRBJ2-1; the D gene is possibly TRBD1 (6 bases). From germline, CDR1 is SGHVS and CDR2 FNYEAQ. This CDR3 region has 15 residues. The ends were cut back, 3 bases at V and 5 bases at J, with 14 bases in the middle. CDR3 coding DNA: TGTGCCAGCAGCTTGGTGGACAGAAATAACAATGAGCAGTTCTTC. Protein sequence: CASSLVDRNNNEQFF.

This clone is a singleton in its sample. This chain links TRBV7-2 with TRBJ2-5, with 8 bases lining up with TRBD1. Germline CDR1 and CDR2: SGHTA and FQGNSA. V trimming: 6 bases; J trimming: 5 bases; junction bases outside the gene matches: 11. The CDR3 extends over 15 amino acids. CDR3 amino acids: CASRMGQGAQETQYF. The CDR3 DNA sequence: TGTGCCAGCAGGATGGGCCAGGGGGCGCAGGAGACCCAGTACTTC.

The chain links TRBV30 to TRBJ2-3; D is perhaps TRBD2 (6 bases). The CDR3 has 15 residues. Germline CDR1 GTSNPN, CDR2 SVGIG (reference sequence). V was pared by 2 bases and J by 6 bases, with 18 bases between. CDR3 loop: CAWSQGLSSRDTQYF. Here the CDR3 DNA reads TGTGCCTGGAGTCAGGGACTTTCCTCTCGGGATACGCAGTATTTT.

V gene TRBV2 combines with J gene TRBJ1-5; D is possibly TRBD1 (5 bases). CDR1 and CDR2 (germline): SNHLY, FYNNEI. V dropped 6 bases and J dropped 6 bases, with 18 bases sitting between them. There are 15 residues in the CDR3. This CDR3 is CASSEHGGYSQPQHF. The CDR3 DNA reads TGTGCCAGCAGCGAACATGGGGGGTATAGTCAGCCCCAGCATTTT.

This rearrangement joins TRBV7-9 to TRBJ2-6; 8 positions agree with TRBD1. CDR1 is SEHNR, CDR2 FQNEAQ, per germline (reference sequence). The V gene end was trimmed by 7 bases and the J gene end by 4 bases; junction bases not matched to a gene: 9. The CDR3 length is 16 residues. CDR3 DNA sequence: TGTGCCAGCACCCACACAGGGGGTCTCGGGGCCAACGTCCTGACTTTC. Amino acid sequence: CASTHTGGLGANVLTF.

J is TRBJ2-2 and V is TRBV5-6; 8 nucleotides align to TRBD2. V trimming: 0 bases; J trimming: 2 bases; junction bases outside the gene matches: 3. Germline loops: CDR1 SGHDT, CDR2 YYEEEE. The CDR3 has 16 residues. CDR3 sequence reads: CASSLAGGPNTGELFF. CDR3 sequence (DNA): TGTGCCAGCAGCTTGGCGGGAGGGCCAAACACCGGGGAGCTGTTTTTT. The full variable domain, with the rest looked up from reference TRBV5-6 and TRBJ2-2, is DAGVTQSPTHLIKTRGQQVTLRCSPKSGHDTVSWYQQALGQGPQFIFQYYEEEERQRGNFPDRFSGHQFPNYSSELNVNALLLGDSALYLCASSLAGGPNTGELFFGEGSRLTVL.

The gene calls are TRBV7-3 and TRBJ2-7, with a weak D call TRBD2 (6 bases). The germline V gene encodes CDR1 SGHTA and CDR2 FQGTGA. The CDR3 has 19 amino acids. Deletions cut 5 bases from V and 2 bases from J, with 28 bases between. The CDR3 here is CASSPGPPFAGSQPYEQYF. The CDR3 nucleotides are TGTGCCAGCAGCCCTGGACCCCCTTTTGCCGGGAGTCAGCCCTACGAGCAGTACTTC.

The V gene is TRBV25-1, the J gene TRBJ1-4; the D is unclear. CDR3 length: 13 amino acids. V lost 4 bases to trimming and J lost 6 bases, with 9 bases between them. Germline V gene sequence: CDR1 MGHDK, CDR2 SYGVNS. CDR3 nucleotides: TGTGCCAGCAGTGTCGGCGGAGATGAAAAACTGTTTTTT. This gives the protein CASSVGGDEKLFF.

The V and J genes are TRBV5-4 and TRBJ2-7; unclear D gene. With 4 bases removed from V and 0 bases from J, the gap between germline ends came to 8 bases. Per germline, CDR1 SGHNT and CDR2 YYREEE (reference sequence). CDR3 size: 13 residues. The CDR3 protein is CASSHSSSYEQYF. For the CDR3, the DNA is TGTGCCAGCAGCCACTCTAGCTCCTACGAGCAGTACTTC.

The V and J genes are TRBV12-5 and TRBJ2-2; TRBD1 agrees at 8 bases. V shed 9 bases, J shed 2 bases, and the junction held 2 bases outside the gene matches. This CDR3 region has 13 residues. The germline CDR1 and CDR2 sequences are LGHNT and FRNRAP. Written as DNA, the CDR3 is TGTGCTAGCGGACAGGGAAACACCGGGGAGCTGTTTTTT. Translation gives CASGQGNTGELFF. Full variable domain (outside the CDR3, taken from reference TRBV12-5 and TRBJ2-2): DARVTQTPRHKVTEMGQEVTMRCQPILGHNTVFWYRQTMMQGLELLAYFRNRAPLDDSGMPKDRFSAEMPDATLATLKIQPSEPRDSAVYFCASGQGNTGELFFGEGSRLTVL.

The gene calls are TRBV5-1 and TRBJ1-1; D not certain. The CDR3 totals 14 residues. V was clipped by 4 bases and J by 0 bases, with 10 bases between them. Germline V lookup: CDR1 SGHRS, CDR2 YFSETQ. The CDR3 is CASSPNDMNTEAFF. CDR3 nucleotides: TGCGCCAGCAGCCCAAATGACATGAACACTGAAGCTTTCTTT.

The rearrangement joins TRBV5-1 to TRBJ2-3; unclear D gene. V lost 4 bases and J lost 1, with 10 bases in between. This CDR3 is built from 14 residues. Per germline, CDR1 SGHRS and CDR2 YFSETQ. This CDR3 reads CASSLQSGTDTQYF. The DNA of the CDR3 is TGCGCCAGCAGCCTGCAATCAGGCACAGATACGCAGTATTTT.

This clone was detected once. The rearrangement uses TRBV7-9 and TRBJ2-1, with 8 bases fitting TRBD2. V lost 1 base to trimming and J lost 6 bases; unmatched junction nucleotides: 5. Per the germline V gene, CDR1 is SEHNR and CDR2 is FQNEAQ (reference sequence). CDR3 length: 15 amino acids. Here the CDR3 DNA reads TGTGCCAGCAGCTTAGGAGGCGGGAGGTCCAATGAGCAGTTCTTC. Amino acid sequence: CASSLGGGRSNEQFF.

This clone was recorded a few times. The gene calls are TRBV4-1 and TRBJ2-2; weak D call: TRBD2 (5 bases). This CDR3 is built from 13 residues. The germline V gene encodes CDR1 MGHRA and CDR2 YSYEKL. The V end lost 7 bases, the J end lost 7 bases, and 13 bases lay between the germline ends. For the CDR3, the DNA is TGCGCCAGCAATCCCCGGGGATACGGGGAGCTGTTTTTT. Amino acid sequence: CASNPRGYGELFF.

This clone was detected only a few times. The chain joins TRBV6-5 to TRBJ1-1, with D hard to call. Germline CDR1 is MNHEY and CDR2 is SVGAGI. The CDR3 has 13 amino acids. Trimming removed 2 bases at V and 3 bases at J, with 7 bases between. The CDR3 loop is CASSYEEYTEAFF. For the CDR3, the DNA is TGTGCCAGCAGTTACGAAGAGTACACTGAAGCTTTCTTT.

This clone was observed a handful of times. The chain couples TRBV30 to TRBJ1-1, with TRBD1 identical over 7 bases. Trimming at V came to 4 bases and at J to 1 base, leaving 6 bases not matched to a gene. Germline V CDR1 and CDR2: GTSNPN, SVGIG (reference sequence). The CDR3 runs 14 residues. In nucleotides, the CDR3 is TGTGCCTGGACCCCAGGGGGGCAGAACACTGAAGCTTTCTTT. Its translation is CAWTPGGQNTEAFF.

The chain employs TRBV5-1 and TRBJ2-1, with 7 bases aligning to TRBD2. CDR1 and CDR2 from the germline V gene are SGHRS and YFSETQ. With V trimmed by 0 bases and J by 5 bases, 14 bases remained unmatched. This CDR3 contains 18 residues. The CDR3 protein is CASSLGDHPGLRDNEQFF. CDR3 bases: TGCGCCAGCAGCTTGGGGGACCATCCGGGACTACGTGACAATGAGCAGTTCTTC. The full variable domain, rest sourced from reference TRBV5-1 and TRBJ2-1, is KAGVTQTPRYLIKTRGQQVTLSCSPISGHRSVSWYQQTPGQGLQFLFEYFSETQRNKGNFPGRFSGRQFSNSRSEMNVSTLELGDSALYLCASSLGDHPGLRDNEQFFGPGTRLTVL.

The CDR3 sequence is CASSYSLRGSYEQYF. The CDR3 coding sequence is TGTGCCAGCAGTTACTCTCTGCGGGGATCCTACGAGCAGTACTTC. The chain couples TRBV6-5 to TRBJ2-5, with D maybe TRBD2 (6 bases). The DNA end is more similar to TRBJ2-7, so the J call may be wrong. CDR3 length: 15 amino acids. The germline gives CDR1 MNHEY, CDR2 SVGAGI.

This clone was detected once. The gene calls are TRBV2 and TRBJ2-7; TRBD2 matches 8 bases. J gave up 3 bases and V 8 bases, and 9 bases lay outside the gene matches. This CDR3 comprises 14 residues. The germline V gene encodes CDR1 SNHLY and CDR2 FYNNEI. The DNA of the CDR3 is TGTGCCAGCGTTCGGGGGGGGACGAACTACGAGCAGTACTTC. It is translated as CASVRGGTNYEQYF.

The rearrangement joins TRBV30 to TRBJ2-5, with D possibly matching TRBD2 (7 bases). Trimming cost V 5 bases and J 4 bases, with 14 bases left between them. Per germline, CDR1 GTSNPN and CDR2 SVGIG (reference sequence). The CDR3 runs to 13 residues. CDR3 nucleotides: TGTGCCTGGGTAGGGGGGGGCCGAGAGACCCAGTACTTC. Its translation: CAWVGGGRETQYF.

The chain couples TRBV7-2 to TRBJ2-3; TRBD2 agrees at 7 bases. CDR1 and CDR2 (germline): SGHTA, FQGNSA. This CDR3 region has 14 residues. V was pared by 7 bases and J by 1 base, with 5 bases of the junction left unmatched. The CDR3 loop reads CASTQSGGTDTQYF. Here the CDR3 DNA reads TGTGCCAGCACCCAGAGCGGGGGCACAGATACGCAGTATTTT.

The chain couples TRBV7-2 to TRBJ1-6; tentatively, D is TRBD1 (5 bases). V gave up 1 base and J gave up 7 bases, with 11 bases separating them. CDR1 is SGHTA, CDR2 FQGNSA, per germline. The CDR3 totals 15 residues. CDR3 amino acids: CASSLVAGSNSPLHF. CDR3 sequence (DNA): TGTGCCAGCAGCTTAGTGGCAGGGTCGAATTCACCCCTCCACTTT.

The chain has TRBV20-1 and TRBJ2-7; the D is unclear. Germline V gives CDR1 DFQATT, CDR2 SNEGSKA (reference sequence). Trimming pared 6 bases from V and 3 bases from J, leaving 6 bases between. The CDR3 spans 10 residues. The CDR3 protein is CSAVGYEQYF. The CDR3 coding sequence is TGCAGTGCCGTCGGCTACGAGCAGTACTTC.

The chain's CDR3 is CASSSLGTGKTYNEQFF. The CDR3 coding sequence is TGTGCCAGCAGCTCGTTGGGGACAGGGAAGACCTACAATGAGCAGTTCTTC. The chain couples TRBV5-8 to TRBJ2-1, with 9 bases that match TRBD1. The junction had 9 bases not matched to a gene; V was cut back by 3 bases and J by 2 bases. The CDR3 is made up of 17 amino acids. CDR1 and CDR2 (germline): SGHTS, YDEGEE.